This T cell receptor delta chain was observed in a study of gamma-delta T cells after stem cell transplantation. This clone appeared a few times. The same CDR3 can be traced to other DNA sequences in this sample. TCRdb called clones from the RT-PCR reads again using CATT. Of about 2,400 delta-chain clones in the sample, roughly 18% are singletons; the top ten hold around 25%. Germline CDR1 GEAIGNYY, CDR2 EKD. The trim removed 0 bases at V and 4 bases at J, leaving 16 bases unmatched. The CDR3 has 18 residues. The sample was gamma-delta T cells. The source of this sequence is a human donor. It is not recorded whose cells these are; they may come from a transplant donor. The chain joins TRDV2 to TRDJ1; TRDD3 matches at 7 bases. The CDR3 loop is CACDTVNNGGTKFDKLIF. The DNA of the CDR3 is TGTGCCTGTGACACCGTGAATAATGGGGGAACGAAGTTCGATAAACTCATCTTT.